This T cell receptor beta chain emerged from a study of cytomegalovirus exposure and HLA in healthy donors. As regards this clone: Other nucleotide sequences from this sample produce the same CDR3.

The study ran its PCR with 60 Vbeta and 13 Jbeta primers. As processed by the authors: In a later analysis, roughly 11 million of about 80 million unique beta chains occurred in at least two donors. Some clones are missing from TCRdb's copy, which holds only in-frame ones; the method was immunoSEQ multiplex PCR. The V and J calls and the clone size are those of that table, but D and trimming were determined from the DNA. The data contain 130,000 to 150,000 clones, about 76% of them singletons. Donors in the study were healthy people who gave bone marrow. Unrecorded immune exposures were likely, despite nominal health at sampling. Trimming cost V 8 bases and J 6 bases; bases outside gene matches: 9. Germline V gene data show CDR1 as MNHNY and CDR2 as SVGAGI (reference sequence). This CDR3 is 14 amino acids long.

The source material was PBMCs. This receptor was obtained from a man between 18 and 29 years old in good health and CMV-seronegative. The V gene is TRBV6-6, the J gene TRBJ2-3, with 9 bases fitting TRBD1. The CDR3 spells CASRQGVYLDTQYF. CDR3 bases: TGTGCCAGCCGACAGGGGGTATATTTGGATACGCAGTATTTT.